Each of the 14 T cell receptor beta chains below was sequenced from the same sample in a study of T cell repertoires in cytomegalovirus infection. Antigens of these TCRs are unknown. One entry per CDR3 protein, called by TCRdb with MiXCR from the reads. Altogether 100,000 to 150,000 distinct CDR3 sequences are present, 20% to 30% being singletons, with the ten largest covering almost 35%. Material: PBMCs, sequenced either directly or after in vitro stimulation (not recorded which). These receptors all stem from a human donor in good health (CMV status not recorded). Some clones in this sample may be carry-over from other donors' samples.

This clonotype came up a few times. V gene TRBV7-9 combines with J gene TRBJ2-2, with D possibly being TRBD1 or TRBD2 (5 bases each). The CDR3 runs 16 residues. Germline V lookup: CDR1 SEHNR, CDR2 FQNEAQ (reference sequence). V lost 4 bases and J lost 6, with 18 bases in between. CDR3 in amino acids: CASSSRAGDASGELFF. For the CDR3, the DNA is TGTGCCAGCAGCTCCAGGGCTGGGGACGCTTCCGGGGAGCTGTTTTTT.

Ten or more counts support this clonotype. The chain uses TRBV7-2 and TRBJ2-3, with unresolved D. Looked up from germline, CDR1 is SGHTA and CDR2 is FQGNSA. V was cut by 3 bases and J by 2 bases, with 6 bases left in between. The CDR3 extends over 13 amino acids. The CDR3 bases are TGTGCCAGCAGCTTTCTAGTCACAGATACGCAGTATTTT. It codes for CASSFLVTDTQYF.

The chain combines TRBV28 with TRBJ1-4, with unresolved D. Trimming removed 1 base from V and 0 bases from J, with 9 bases in between. Per germline, CDR1 MDHEN and CDR2 SYDVKM. This CDR3 comprises 16 residues. CDR3 sequence reads: CASSLLEGATNEKLFF. The CDR3, as DNA: TGTGCCAGCAGTTTATTGGAGGGAGCAACTAATGAAAAACTGTTTTTT.

This clonotype was detected a few times. The chain couples TRBV28 to TRBJ1-2, with 7 bases fitting TRBD1. Germline V gene lookup returns CDR1 MDHEN and CDR2 SYDVKM. CDR3 length: 15 residues. Losses at the gene ends were 3 bases for V and 8 bases for J; bases not matched to a gene: 12. In DNA, the CDR3 is TGTGCCAGCAGTTTTCAGCAGGGGGGCCTCCGAGGCTACACCTTC. Its translation is CASSFQQGGLRGYTF.

This clonotype was detected only a few times. This chain links TRBV19 with TRBJ1-4; D remains unclear. CDR1 is LNHDA and CDR2 is SQIVND in the germline V gene (reference sequence). With 10 bases removed from V and 3 bases from J, the gap between germline ends came to 21 bases. There are 16 residues in the CDR3. CDR3 in amino acids: CATRTLQPSANEKLFF. DNA of the CDR3: TGTGCCACCCGGACCCTTCAGCCTTCGGCTAATGAAAAACTGTTTTTT. Complete variable domain (other parts from reference TRBV19 and TRBJ1-4): DGGITQSPKYLFRKEGQNVTLSCEQNLNHDAMYWYRQDPGQGLRLIYYSQIVNDFQKGDIAEGYSVSREKKESFPLTVTSAQKNPTAFYLCATRTLQPSANEKLFFGSGTQLSVL.

This clonotype was found many times. The chain carries TRBV6-1 and TRBJ1-5; D might be TRBD1 (5 bases). Trimming shortened V by 5 bases and J by 7 bases, and 15 bases separated the two germline ends. Germline values: CDR1 MNHNS, CDR2 SASEGT. The CDR3 runs 14 residues. The CDR3 reads CASSPNVGVQPQHF. Written as DNA, the CDR3 is TGTGCCAGCAGTCCTAACGTAGGGGTCCAGCCCCAGCATTTT.

This clonotype was recorded at least ten times. V gene TRBV7-2 combines with J gene TRBJ2-5; 9 bases align to TRBD2. The trim removed 2 bases at V and 5 bases at J, leaving 18 bases unmatched. Germline V gene data show CDR1 as SGHTA and CDR2 as FQGNSA. This CDR3 has 19 residues. The CDR3 DNA follows: TGTGCCAGCAGCTTAACCGGGACTAGCCCCAATCCCCGGAGGGAGACCCAGTACTTC. It codes for CASSLTGTSPNPRRETQYF.

The rearrangement uses TRBV28 and TRBJ2-1, with D perhaps matching TRBD2 (7 bases). Germline V gene sequence: CDR1 MDHEN, CDR2 SYDVKM. The CDR3 totals 16 residues. The V end was cut by 7 bases, the J end by 5 bases, with 21 bases between. In DNA form, the CDR3 reads TGTGCCAGCACCCTGGGCGGGGCGGGGGCGGACAATGAGCAGTTCTTC. Its translation: CASTLGGAGADNEQFF.

This clonotype was found many times. J is TRBJ2-2 and V is TRBV7-8; D may match TRBD1 or TRBD2 (5 bases each). CDR1 and CDR2 (germline): SGHVS, FQNEAQ. The CDR3 covers 15 residues. V was trimmed by 2 bases and J by 8 bases, leaving 15 bases between them. CDR3 sequence (DNA): TGTGCCAGCAGCTTACCCGGGACCCTATCTGGGGAGCTGTTTTTT. Protein: CASSLPGTLSGELFF.

The chain combines TRBV14 with TRBJ1-3; D uncertain. V shed 0 bases and J shed 0 bases, with 12 bases lying between them. This CDR3 has 17 amino acids. Per germline, CDR1 SGHDN and CDR2 FVKESK. The CDR3 DNA follows: TGTGCCAGCAGCCAAGATTTACAGAACCCCTCTGGAAACACCATATATTTT. It is translated as CASSQDLQNPSGNTIYF.

This clonotype was observed at least ten times. The gene calls are TRBV7-2 and TRBJ1-2, with D hard to call. This CDR3 has 13 amino acids. V was shortened by 5 bases and J by 5 bases, with 12 bases between the two germline ends. Germline V lookup: CDR1 SGHTA, CDR2 FQGNSA. Here the CDR3 DNA reads TGTGCCAGCAGCGTGACGTTTCTTTATGGCTACACCTTC. Encoded protein: CASSVTFLYGYTF.

The CDR3 here is CASSRRRARANAFF. The CDR3 DNA is TGTGCCAGCAGCCGCCGAAGGGCCAGGGCGAACGCTTTCTTT. V gene TRBV5-6 combines with J gene TRBJ1-1, with D perhaps TRBD1 (5 bases). The CDR3 sequence is 14 residues long. Trimming pared 4 bases from V and 11 bases from J, leaving 21 bases between. In germline, CDR1 is SGHDT, CDR2 YYEEEE.

This clonotype was picked up many times. The chain has TRBV7-2 and TRBJ2-5, with 13 nucleotides matching TRBD2. Trimming took 5 bases from V and 5 from J; bases not matched to a gene: 8. The CDR3 is 16 amino acids. CDR1 and CDR2 (germline): SGHTA, FQGNSA. This CDR3 reads CASSPTSGRAKETQYF. The DNA of the CDR3 is TGTGCCAGCAGCCCCACTAGCGGGAGGGCCAAGGAGACCCAGTACTTC.

The rearrangement uses TRBV28 and TRBJ2-3; 9 bases are shared with TRBD2. V gave up 6 bases and J gave up 4 bases; unmatched junction bases: 5. This CDR3 comprises 14 residues. Germline V lookup: CDR1 MDHEN, CDR2 SYDVKM. As DNA, the CDR3 is TGTGCCAGCAGATTAGCGGGAGTACCAGATACGCAGTATTTT. It yields the protein CASRLAGVPDTQYF. Combining the CDR3 with reference TRBV28 and TRBJ2-3 gives the whole variable domain DVKVTQSSRYLVKRTGEKVFLECVQDMDHENMFWYRQDPGLGLRLIYFSYDVKMKEKGDIPEGYSVSREKKERFSLILESASTNQTSMYLCASRLAGVPDTQYFGPGTRLTVL.